This T cell receptor beta chain was sequenced during a study of CXCR4 blockade with PD-1 therapy in pancreatic cancer (dated by TCRdb to about 2019). With regard to the full study: The study combined multiplex immunohistochemistry and TCRbeta immunosequencing of resected pancreatic ductal adenocarcinoma with ex vivo slice culture testing PD-1 and CXCR4 blockade. To look at intratumoral heterogeneity, the researchers TCR-sequenced two geographically distinct regions from each of about 6 tumors.

On the study overall, not on this receptor specifically: A strong correlation was found between amino acid clone frequency and the number of distinct nucleotide rearrangements encoding each amino acid clone, suggesting convergent selection by common tumor antigens. Clonal expansion was observed in tumors, with a mean productive clonality of 0.14 compared with roughly 0.047 in healthy blood, but no correlation between clonality and survival was found. Only TCRbeta chains were sequenced, so true antigen-specificity overlap of convergent dominant clones remained unconfirmed pending paired alpha-beta single-cell sequencing.

TCRbeta CDR3 regions were immunosequenced from extracted DNA using the immunoSEQ Assay at Adaptive Biotechnologies. The original methods were these. To quantify the absolute abundance of each unique TCRbeta CDR3, sequences were collapsed and filtered. Clonality, calculated using only productive in-frame rearrangements, was defined as 1 minus Pielou's evenness. Regional overlap was evaluated by tracking the top 100 nucleotide rearrangements across paired samples, and paired versus unrelated samples were compared using the Morisita index. The immunoSEQ Rearrangement Details tool was used to assess convergence of nucleotide rearrangements onto identical amino acid sequences. TCRdb carries this immuneACCESS record with in-frame sequences only. Its versions omit some clonotypes, under half of them owing to an unresolved V gene in the studies checked, with the rest unexplained. V, J and clone size are those of that table, while D and trimming were read from the DNA. Recorded for this sample are a few hundred clones; approximately 40% of them occurred a single time. Roughly 24% of the sample rests with the top ten.

Note on this clone: Its target antigen remains unknown. Nothing much larger sits one base from this clone, and base qualities are not available.

None of the patients whose archived tumor blocks were used had received neoadjuvant therapy prior to resection. The preserved-tissue arm of the study used a few dozen surgical resection samples from about two dozen previously untreated pancreatic ductal adenocarcinoma patients. For the resection arm, DNA was extracted from ten 5-micron curls of FFPE tumor adjacent to the multiplex immunohistochemistry slide. The origin of this receptor is a human donor with pancreatic ductal adenocarcinoma. Source material: tumor tissue.

The nucleotide sequence reads as follows: TGTGCCAGTAGTATAGAGAAGGGACCGGCTGAAGCTTTCTTT. Its protein reads: CASSIEKGPAEAFF. This chain joins TRBV19 to TRBJ1-1; 5 matching bases give a weak D call of TRBD1. CDR3 length: 14 amino acids, cysteine to phenylalanine. Just the 42-base CDR3 DNA is kept, in frame starting at base 1. V was cut back by 0 bases and J by 6 bases, leaving a gap of 11 bases between them. Via the germline V gene (reference sequence), CDR1 is LNHDA and CDR2 SQIVND.